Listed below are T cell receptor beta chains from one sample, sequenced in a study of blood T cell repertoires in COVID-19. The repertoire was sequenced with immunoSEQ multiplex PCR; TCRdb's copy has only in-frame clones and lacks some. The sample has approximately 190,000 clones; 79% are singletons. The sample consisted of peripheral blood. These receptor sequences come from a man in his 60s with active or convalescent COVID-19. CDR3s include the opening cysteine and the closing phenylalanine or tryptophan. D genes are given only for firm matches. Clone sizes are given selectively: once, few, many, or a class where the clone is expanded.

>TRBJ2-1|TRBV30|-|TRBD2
TGTGCCTGGAGTGTTTTAAGACTAGCGGGAGACGGTAATGAGCAGTTCTTC
CAWSVLRLAGDGNEQFF
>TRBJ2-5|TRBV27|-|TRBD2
TGTGCCAGCAGGCCCACTAGCGGGAGGAACCGGGGAGAGACCCAGTACTTC
CASRPTSGRNRGETQYF
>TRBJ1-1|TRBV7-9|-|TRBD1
TGTGCCAGCAGCCCCGGGACAGGGGTTATGAACACTGAAGCTTTCTTT
CASSPGTGVMNTEAFF
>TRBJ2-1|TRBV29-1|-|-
TGCAGCGTTGAAATACTAGTTGGGCATGAGCAGTTCTTC
CSVEILVGHEQFF
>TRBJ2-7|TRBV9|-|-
TGTGCCAGCAGCGTAGCCCACGGGAGAGAAGACTACGAGCAGTACTTC
CASSVAHGREDYEQYF
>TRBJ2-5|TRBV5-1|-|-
TGCGCCAGCAGTAGGGAGTACCAAGAGACCCAGTACTTC
CASSREYQETQYF
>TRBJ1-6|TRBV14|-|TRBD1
TGTGCCAGCAGCCAATCACAGGGGTCCAATTCACCCCTCCACTTT
CASSQSQGSNSPLHF
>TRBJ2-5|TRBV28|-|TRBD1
TGTGCCAGCAGTTATCCGACAGGGGGTGGAGAGACCCAGTACTTC
CASSYPTGGGETQYF
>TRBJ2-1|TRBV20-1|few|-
TGCAGTGCTAGTACGGGAGAGGCCTACAATGAGCAGTTCTTC
CSASTGEAYNEQFF
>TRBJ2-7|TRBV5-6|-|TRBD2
TGTGCCAGCAGCTTGCTAGCGGGGGACCCCCACGAGCAGTACTTC
CASSLLAGDPHEQYF
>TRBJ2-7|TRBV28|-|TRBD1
TGTGCCAGCCTGACAGGGAACTCCTACGAGCAGTACTTC
CASLTGNSYEQYF
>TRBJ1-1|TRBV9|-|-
TGTGCCAGCAGCGTAGCAGGGGTCGGCACTGAAGCTTTCTTT
CASSVAGVGTEAFF
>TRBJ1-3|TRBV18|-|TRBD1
TGTGCCAGCTCACGACGGGGCGGACAGGGGAAAGAAAACACCATATATTTT
CASSRRGGQGKENTIYF
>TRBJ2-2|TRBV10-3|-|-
TGTGCCATCAGTCTCGGACTGCAGGAGGAGCTGTTTTTT
CAISLGLQEELFF
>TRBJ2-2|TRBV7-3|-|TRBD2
TGTGCCAGCAGCCCACTAGCGGGAGAGGCCGGGGAGCTGTTTTTT
CASSPLAGEAGELFF
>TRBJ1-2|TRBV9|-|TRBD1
TGTGCCAGCACCCCGACAGGGGGCAAAGATGGCTACACCTTC
CASTPTGGKDGYTF
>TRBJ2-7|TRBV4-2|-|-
TGTGCCAGCAGCCAAGAGACGAGGCAGTCCAGCGAGCAGTACTTC
CASSQETRQSSEQYF
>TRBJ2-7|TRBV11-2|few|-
TGTGCCAGCAGCCCGGGTCTCCGGACCTACGAGCAGTACTTC
CASSPGLRTYEQYF
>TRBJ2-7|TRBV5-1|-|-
TGCGCCAGCAGCTTGGCCTGGAGTAACGAGCAGTACTTC
CASSLAWSNEQYF
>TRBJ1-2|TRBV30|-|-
TGTGCCTGGACTTTATTCACCGGGGGGAACTATGGCTACACCTTC
CAWTLFTGGNYGYTF
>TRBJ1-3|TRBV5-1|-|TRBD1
TGCGCCAGCAGCATGGGACAGTCTGGAAACACCATATATTTT
CASSMGQSGNTIYF
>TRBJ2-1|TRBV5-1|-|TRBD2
TGCGCCAGCAGCTTGAGCGGGGGACTAAACAATGAGCAGTTCTTC
CASSLSGGLNNEQFF
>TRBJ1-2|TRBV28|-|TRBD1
TGTGCCAGCAGTTCGGGACAGGGTCCCTATGGCTACACCTTC
CASSSGQGPYGYTF
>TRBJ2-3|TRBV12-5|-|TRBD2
TGTGCTAGTGGCCCGGGGGGGGATACGCAGTATTTT
CASGPGGDTQYF
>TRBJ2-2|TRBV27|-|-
TGTGCCAGCAGTCTGCGCGAGGGCGGGGAGCTGTTTTTT
CASSLREGGELFF
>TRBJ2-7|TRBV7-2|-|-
TGTGCCAGCAGCTTAGCGGGGGGCTACGAGCAGTACTTC
CASSLAGGYEQYF
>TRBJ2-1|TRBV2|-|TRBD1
TGTGCCAGCAGTCCGACAGGGACCCCCTACAATGAGCAGTTCTTC
CASSPTGTPYNEQFF
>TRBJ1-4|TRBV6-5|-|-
TGTGCCAGCAGGTCAGGGGCAGCTAATGAAAAACTGTTTTTT
CASRSGAANEKLFF
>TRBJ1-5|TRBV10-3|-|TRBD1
TGTGCCATCAGTGACAGGGGGAGCAATCAGCCCCAGCATTTT
CAISDRGSNQPQHF
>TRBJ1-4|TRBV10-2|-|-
TGCGCCAGCAGGAGAGGGGGGGGGCGGACTAATGAAAAACTGTTTTTT
CASRRGGGRTNEKLFF
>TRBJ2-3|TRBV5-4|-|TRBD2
TGTGCCAGCACCTCCCCCGGACTAGCGGGAGTAGATACGCAGTATTTT
CASTSPGLAGVDTQYF
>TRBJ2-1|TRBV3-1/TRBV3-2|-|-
TGTGCCACCGGCCCGGGGGAGCAGTTCTTC
CATGPGEQFF
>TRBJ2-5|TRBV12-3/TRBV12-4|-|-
TGTGCCAGCAGTTTGGGCTTCCAAGAGACCCAGTACTTC
CASSLGFQETQYF
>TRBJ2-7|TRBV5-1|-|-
TGCGCCAGCAGCCTAACGGGACACAGCTCCTACGAGCAGTACTTC
CASSLTGHSSYEQYF
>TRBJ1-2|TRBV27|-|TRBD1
TGTGCCAGCAGTTCGTTGGACAGGTCCAACTATGGCTACACCTTC
CASSSLDRSNYGYTF
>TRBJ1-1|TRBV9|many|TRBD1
TGTGCCAGCAGCGTGGGGGACAGAATGAACACTGAAGCTTTCTTT
CASSVGDRMNTEAFF
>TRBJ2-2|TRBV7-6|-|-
TGTGCCAGCAGCCCGGGTGCGGTGAACACCGGGGAGCTGTTTTTT
CASSPGAVNTGELFF
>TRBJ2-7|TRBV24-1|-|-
TGTGCCACCAGTGGTGCGGGGTACGAGCAGTACTTC
CATSGAGYEQYF
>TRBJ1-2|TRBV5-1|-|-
TGCGCCAGCACGAGCTCAGGTGCAAACTATGGCTACACCTTC
CASTSSGANYGYTF
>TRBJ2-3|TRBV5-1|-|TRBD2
TGCGCCAGCAGCTTGGCTCCGGCGGGAGACGTTGCAGATACGCAGTATTTT
CASSLAPAGDVADTQYF
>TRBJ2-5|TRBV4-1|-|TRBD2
TGCGCCAGCAGCCAAGATAGACTAGCGGGAGAGACCCAGTACTTC
CASSQDRLAGETQYF
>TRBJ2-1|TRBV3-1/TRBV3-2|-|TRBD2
TGTGCCAGCAGCCTCCCGGGGGGAGGGAGGTTCTTC
CASSLPGGGRFF
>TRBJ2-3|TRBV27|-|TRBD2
TGTGCCAGCAGTCGACTAGCGGGCCGGGCAGATACGCAGTATTTT
CASSRLAGRADTQYF
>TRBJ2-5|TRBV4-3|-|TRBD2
TGCGCCAGCAGCCAAAACGCGGGAGTGGGGGAGACCCAGTACTTC
CASSQNAGVGETQYF
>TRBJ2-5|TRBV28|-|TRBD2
TGTGCCAGCAGTTTGAGCGGGGCGACCCAGTACTTC
CASSLSGATQYF
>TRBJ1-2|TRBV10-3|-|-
TGTGCCATCAGTGAGTCGGAAGGAGGTGGCTACACCTTC
CAISESEGGGYTF
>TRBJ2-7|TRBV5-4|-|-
TGTGCCAGCAGCCGTGAGGTGCAGGGCGAAGGGCAGTACTTC
CASSREVQGEGQYF
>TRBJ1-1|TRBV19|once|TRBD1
TGTGCCAGTAGTATGACAGGGGTTACCACTGAAGCTTTCTTT
CASSMTGVTTEAFF
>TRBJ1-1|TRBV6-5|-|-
TGTGCCAGCAGCCCAGAGTGGGCCACTGAAGCTTTCTTT
CASSPEWATEAFF
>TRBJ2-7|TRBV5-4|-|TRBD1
TGTGCCAGCAGCCCCTCCCGGGACAGGGGGCCCTACGAGCAGTACTTC
CASSPSRDRGPYEQYF
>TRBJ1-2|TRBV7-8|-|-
TGTGCCAGCAGCCCCTCCCTGAACTATGGCTACACCTTC
CASSPSLNYGYTF
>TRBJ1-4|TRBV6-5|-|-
TGTGCCAGCAGTTACTCCCCCCCGAGGCAGGAAAAACTGTTTTTT
CASSYSPPRQEKLFF
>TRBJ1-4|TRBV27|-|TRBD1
TGTGCCAGCAGTCCCCGGACAGGGGTGAGCGAAAAACTGTTTTTT
CASSPRTGVSEKLFF
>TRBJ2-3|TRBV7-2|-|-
TGTGCCAGCAGCTTAGCCCCAGATATTGCAGATACGCAGTATTTT
CASSLAPDIADTQYF
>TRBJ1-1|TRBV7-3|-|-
TGTGCCAGCAGCCCGGACAACGTCAACACTGAAGCTTTCTTT
CASSPDNVNTEAFF
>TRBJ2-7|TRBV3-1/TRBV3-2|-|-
TGTGCCAGCAGCCAAGACCAGGGGATTCCGTACGAGCAGTACTTC
CASSQDQGIPYEQYF
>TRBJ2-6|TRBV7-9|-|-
TGTGCCAGCAGCTTAAGGGGAGGTGGGGCCAACGTCCTGACTTTC
CASSLRGGGANVLTF
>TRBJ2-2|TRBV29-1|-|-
TGCAGCGTTGTCCTGAGGTTCACCGGGGAGCTGTTTTTT
CSVVLRFTGELFF
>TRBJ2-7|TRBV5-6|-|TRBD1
TGTGCCAGCAGCAGTGACAGGGGGCTCGGCGAGCAGTACTTC
CASSSDRGLGEQYF